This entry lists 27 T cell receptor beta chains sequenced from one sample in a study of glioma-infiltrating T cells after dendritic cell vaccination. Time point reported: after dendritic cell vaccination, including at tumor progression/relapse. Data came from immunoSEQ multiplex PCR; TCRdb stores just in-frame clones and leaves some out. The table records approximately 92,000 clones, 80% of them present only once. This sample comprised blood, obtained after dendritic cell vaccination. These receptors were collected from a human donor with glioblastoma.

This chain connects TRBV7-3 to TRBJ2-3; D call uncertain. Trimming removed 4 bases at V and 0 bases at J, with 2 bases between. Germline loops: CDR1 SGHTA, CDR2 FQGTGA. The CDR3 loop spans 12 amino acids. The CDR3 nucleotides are TGTGCCAGCAGCTCGAGCACAGATACGCAGTATTTT. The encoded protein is CASSSSTDTQYF.

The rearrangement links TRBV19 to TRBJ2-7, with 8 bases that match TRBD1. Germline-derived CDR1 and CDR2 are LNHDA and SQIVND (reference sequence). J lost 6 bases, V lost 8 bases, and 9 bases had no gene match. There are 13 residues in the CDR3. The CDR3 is CASSQQGVGEQYF. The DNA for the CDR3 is TGTGCCAGTTCGCAACAGGGGGTGGGCGAGCAGTACTTC.

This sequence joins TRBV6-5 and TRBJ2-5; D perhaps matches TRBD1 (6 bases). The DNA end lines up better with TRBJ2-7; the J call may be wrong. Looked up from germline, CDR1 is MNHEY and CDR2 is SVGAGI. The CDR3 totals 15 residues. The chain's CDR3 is CASSQTGLFPYEQYF. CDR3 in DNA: TGTGCCAGCAGTCAAACAGGGCTTTTTCCCTACGAGCAGTACTTC.

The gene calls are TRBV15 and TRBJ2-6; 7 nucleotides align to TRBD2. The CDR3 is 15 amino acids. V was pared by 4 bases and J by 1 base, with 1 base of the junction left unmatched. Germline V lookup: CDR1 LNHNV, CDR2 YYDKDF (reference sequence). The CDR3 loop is CATSMGGSGANVLTF. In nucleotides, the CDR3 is TGTGCCACCAGCATGGGGGGGTCTGGGGCCAACGTCCTGACTTTC.

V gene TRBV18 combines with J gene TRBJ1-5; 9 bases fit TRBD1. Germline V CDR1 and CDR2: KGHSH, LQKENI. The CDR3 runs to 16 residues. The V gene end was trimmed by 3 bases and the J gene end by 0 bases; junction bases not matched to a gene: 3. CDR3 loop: CASSPGDRASNQPQHF. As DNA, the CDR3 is TGTGCCAGCTCACCGGGGGACAGGGCTAGCAATCAGCCCCAGCATTTT.

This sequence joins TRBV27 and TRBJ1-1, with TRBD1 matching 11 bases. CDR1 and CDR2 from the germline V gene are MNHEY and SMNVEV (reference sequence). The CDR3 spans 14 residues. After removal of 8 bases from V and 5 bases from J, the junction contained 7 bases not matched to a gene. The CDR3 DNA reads TGTGCCAGCCGAAGATGGGACAGGGGGACTGAAGCTTTCTTT. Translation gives CASRRWDRGTEAFF.

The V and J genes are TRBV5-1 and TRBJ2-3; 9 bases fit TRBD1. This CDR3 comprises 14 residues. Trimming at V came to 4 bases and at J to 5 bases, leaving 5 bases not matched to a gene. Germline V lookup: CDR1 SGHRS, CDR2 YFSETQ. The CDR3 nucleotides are TGCGCCAGCAGCCTACAGGGGGCTGGAGATACGCAGTATTTT. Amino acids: CASSLQGAGDTQYF.

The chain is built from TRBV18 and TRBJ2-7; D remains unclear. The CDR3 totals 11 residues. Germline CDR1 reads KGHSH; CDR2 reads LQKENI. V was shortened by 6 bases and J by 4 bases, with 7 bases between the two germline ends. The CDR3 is CASSATYEQYF. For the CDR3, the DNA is TGTGCCAGCTCGGCCACGTACGAGCAGTACTTC.

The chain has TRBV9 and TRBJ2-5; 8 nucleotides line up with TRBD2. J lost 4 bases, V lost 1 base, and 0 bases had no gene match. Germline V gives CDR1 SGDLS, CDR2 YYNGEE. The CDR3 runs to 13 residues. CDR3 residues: CASSVSGRETQYF. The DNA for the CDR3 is TGTGCCAGCAGCGTAAGCGGGAGAGAGACCCAGTACTTC.

CDR3 nucleotide sequence: TGTGCCAGCAGCCATCCGGGACAGGGAGCAAACACCATATATTTT. It translates to CASSHPGQGANTIYF. This chain uses TRBV11-2 with TRBJ1-3; the match to TRBD1 covers 9 bases. CDR3 length: 15 amino acids. Germline CDR1 is SGHAT and CDR2 is FQNNGV. After removal of 5 bases from V and 6 bases from J, the junction contained 8 bases not matched to a gene.

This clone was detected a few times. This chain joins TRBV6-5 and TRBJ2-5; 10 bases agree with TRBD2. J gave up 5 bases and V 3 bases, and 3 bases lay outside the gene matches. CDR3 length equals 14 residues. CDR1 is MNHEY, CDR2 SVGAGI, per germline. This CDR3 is CASSYLAGVETQYF. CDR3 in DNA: TGTGCCAGCAGTTATCTAGCGGGAGTTGAGACCCAGTACTTC.

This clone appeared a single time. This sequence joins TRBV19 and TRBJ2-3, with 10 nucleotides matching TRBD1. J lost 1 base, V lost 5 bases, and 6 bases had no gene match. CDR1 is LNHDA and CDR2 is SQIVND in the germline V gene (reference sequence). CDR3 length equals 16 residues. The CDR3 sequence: CASSPRDRGGTDTQYF. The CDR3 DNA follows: TGTGCCAGTAGTCCCCGGGACAGGGGAGGCACAGATACGCAGTATTTT.

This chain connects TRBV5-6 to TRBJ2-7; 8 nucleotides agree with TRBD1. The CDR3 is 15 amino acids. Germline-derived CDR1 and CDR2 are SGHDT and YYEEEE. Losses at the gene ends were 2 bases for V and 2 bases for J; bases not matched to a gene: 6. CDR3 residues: CASSLRDRGTYEQYF. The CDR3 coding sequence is TGTGCCAGCAGCTTACGTGACAGGGGAACCTACGAGCAGTACTTC.

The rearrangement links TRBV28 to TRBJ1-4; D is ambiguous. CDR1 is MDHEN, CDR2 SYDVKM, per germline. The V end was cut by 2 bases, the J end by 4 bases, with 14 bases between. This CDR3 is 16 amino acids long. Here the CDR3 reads CASSLRGRASNEKLFF. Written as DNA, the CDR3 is TGTGCCAGCAGTTTACGCGGGCGGGCGAGTAATGAAAAACTGTTTTTT.

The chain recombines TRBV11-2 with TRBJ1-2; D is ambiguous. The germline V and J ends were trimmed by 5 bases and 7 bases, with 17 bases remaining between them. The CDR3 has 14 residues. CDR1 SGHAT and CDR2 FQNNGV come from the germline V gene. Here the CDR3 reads CASSIGLQLGGYTF. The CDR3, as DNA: TGTGCCAGCAGCATCGGACTCCAGTTGGGTGGCTACACCTTC.

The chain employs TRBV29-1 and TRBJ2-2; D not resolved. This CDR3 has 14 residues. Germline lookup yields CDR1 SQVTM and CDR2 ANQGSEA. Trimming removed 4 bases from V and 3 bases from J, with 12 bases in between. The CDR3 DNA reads TGCAGCGTTGGGGTGCATGAGGACACCGGGGAGCTGTTTTTT. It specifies CSVGVHEDTGELFF.

The CDR3 is CSVEQGPQGVGEQYF. The DNA for the CDR3 is TGCAGCGTTGAACAAGGGCCCCAAGGGGTGGGCGAGCAGTACTTC. V usage is TRBV29-1 and J usage is TRBJ2-7; D may be TRBD1 (5 bases). CDR1 is SQVTM and CDR2 is ANQGSEA in the germline V gene. Trimming pared 2 bases from V and 6 bases from J, leaving 20 bases between. CDR3 length: 15 amino acids.

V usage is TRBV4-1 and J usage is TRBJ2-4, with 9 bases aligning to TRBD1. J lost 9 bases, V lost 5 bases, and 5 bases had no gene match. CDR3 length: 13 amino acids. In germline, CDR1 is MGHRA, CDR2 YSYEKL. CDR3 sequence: CASSASDRGIQYF. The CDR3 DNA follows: TGCGCCAGCAGCGCCTCGGACAGGGGCATTCAGTACTTC.

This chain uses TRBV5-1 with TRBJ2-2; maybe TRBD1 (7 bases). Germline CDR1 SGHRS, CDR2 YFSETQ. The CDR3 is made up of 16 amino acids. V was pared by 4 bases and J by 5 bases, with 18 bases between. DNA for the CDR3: TGCGCCAGCAGCCGGGCTGAGGGGGCGGGAACCGGGGAGCTGTTTTTT. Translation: CASSRAEGAGTGELFF. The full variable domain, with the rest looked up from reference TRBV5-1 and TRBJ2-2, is KAGVTQTPRYLIKTRGQQVTLSCSPISGHRSVSWYQQTPGQGLQFLFEYFSETQRNKGNFPGRFSGRQFSNSRSEMNVSTLELGDSALYLCASSRAEGAGTGELFFGEGSRLTVL.

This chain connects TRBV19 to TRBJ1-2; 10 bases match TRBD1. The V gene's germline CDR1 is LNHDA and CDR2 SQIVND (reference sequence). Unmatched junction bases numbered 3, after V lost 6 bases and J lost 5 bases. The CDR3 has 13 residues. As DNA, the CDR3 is TGTGCCAGTAGAGGGGACAGGGGTTATGGCTACACCTTC. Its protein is CASRGDRGYGYTF. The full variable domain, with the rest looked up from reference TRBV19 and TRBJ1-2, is DGGITQSPKYLFRKEGQNVTLSCEQNLNHDAMYWYRQDPGQGLRLIYYSQIVNDFQKGDIAEGYSVSREKKESFPLTVTSAQKNPTAFYLCASRGDRGYGYTFGSGTRLTVV.

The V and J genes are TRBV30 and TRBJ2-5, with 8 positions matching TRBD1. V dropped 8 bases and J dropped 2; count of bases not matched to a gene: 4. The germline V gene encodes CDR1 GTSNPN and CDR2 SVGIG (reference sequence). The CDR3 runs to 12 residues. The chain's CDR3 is CAQGQAQETQYF. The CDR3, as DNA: TGTGCCCAGGGACAGGCGCAAGAGACCCAGTACTTC. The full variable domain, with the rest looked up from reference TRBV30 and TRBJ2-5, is SQTIHQWPATLVQPVGSPLSLECTVEGTSNPNLYWYRQAAGRGLQLLFYSVGIGQISSEVPQNLSASRPQDRQFILSSKKLLLSDSGFYLCAQGQAQETQYFGPGTRLLVL.

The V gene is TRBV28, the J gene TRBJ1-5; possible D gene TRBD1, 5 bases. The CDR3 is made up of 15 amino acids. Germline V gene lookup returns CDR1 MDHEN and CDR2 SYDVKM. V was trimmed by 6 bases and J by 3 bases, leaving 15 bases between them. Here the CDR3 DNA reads TGTGCCAGCAGCCCACACACAGGCATCAATCAGCCCCAGCATTTT. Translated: CASSPHTGINQPQHF.

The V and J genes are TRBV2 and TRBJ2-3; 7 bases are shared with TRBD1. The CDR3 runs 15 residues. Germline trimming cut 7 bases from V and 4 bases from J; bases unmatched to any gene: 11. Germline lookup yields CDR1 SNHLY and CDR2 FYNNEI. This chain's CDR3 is CASTPQGVGADTQYF. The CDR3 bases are TGTGCCAGCACCCCCCAGGGGGTGGGGGCAGATACGCAGTATTTT.

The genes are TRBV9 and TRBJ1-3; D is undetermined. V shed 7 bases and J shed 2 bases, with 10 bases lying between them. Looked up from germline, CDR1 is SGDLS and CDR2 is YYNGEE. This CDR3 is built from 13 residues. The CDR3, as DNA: TGTGCCAGCTCGAGGATACCTGGAAACACCATATATTTT. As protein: CASSRIPGNTIYF.

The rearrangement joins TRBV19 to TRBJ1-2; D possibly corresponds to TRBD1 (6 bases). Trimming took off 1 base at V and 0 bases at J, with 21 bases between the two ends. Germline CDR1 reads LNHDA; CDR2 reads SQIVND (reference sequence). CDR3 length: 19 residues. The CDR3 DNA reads TGTGCCAGTAGTATAGCAACGGGACATCCTGGGAGGGCTAACTATGGCTACACCTTC. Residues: CASSIATGHPGRANYGYTF.

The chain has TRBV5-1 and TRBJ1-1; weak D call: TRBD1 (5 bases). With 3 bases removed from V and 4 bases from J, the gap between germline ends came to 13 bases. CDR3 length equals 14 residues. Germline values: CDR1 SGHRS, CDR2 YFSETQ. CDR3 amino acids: CASSSGLPATEAFF. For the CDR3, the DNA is TGCGCCAGCAGCTCGGGACTGCCGGCCACTGAAGCTTTCTTT.

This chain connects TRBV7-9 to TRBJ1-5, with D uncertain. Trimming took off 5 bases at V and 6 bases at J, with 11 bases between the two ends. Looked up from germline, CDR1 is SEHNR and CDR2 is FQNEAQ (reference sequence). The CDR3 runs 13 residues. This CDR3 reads CASSPLSGQPQHF. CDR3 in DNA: TGTGCCAGCAGCCCACTGAGTGGTCAGCCCCAGCATTTT.